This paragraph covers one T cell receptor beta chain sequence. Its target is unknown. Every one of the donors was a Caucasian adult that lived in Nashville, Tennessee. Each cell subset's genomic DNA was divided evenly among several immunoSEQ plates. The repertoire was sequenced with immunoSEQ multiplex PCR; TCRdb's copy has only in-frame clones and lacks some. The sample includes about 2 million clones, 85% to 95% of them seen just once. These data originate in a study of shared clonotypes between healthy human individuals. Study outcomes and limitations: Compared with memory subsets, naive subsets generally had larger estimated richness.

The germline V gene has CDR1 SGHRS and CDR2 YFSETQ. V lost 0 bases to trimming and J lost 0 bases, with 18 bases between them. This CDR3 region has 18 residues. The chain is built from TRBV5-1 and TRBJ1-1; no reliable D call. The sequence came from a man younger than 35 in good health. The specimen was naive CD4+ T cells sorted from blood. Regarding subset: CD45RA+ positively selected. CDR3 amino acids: CASSLGGPGEPMNTEAFF. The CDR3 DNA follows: TGCGCCAGCAGCTTGGGTGGGCCAGGAGAACCTATGAACACTGAAGCTTTCTTT.